Below, 27 T cell receptor beta chains from the same sample are listed, as sequenced in a study of blood T cell repertoires in COVID-19. The assay was immunoSEQ multiplex PCR, and TCRdb's table has in-frame clones only and misses some. This sample has about 59,000 clones, with roughly 91% found just once. The specimen was peripheral blood. The origin of the receptors is a human donor in a cohort sampled during active COVID-19.

The V and J genes are TRBV2 and TRBJ1-5, with D maybe TRBD1 (6 bases). This CDR3 is built from 15 residues. Germline values: CDR1 SNHLY, CDR2 FYNNEI. V was cut by 6 bases and J by 4 bases, with 16 bases left in between. CDR3 sequence reads: CASRTGWVGNQPQHF. The CDR3 bases are TGTGCCAGCAGAACAGGGTGGGTTGGGAATCAGCCCCAGCATTTT.

The V and J genes are TRBV30 and TRBJ1-2; D uncertain. The CDR3 has 16 amino acids. Germline values: CDR1 GTSNPN, CDR2 SVGIG (reference sequence). V shed 0 bases and J shed 0 bases, with 14 bases lying between them. The CDR3, as DNA: TGTGCCTGGAGTGTACTCCTGTCCCAATCTAACTATGGCTACACCTTC. This translates into CAWSVLLSQSNYGYTF.

V and J are TRBV5-1 and TRBJ2-1; D is ambiguous. CDR3 length: 13 residues. Germline lookup yields CDR1 SGHRS and CDR2 YFSETQ. Trimming took 0 bases from V and 5 from J, leaving 6 bases between them. The CDR3: CASSLVADNEQFF. CDR3 nucleotide sequence: TGCGCCAGCAGCTTGGTGGCAGACAATGAGCAGTTCTTC.

The chain has TRBV5-8 and TRBJ2-5; the match to TRBD2 covers 9 bases. V trimming: 8 bases; J trimming: 5 bases; junction bases outside the gene matches: 7. This CDR3 spans 13 amino acids. Germline V gene lookup returns CDR1 SGHTS and CDR2 YDEGEE. CDR3 coding DNA: TGTGCCAGTAGCGGGAGTGGTAGGGAGACCCAGTACTTC. Amino acid sequence: CASSGSGRETQYF.

The chain is built from TRBV7-8 and TRBJ2-5; 11 positions agree with TRBD2. Per the germline V gene, CDR1 is SGHVS and CDR2 is FQNEAQ. V gave up 1 base and J gave up 4 bases; unmatched junction bases: 11. The CDR3 runs 18 residues. The CDR3 nucleotides are TGTGCCAGCAGCTTAGAAGGTAGCGGGAGGGCCGGAGGAGAGACCCAGTACTTC. It is translated as CASSLEGSGRAGGETQYF. The whole variable domain, remainder taken from reference TRBV7-8 and TRBJ2-5, is GAGVSQSPRYKVAKRGQDVALRCDPISGHVSLFWYQQALGQGPEFLTYFQNEAQLDKSGLPSDRFFAERPEGSVSTLKIQRTQQEDSAVYLCASSLEGSGRAGGETQYFGPGTRLLVL.

The genes are TRBV6-5 and TRBJ1-2; weak D call: TRBD1 (5 bases). CDR1 and CDR2 from the germline V gene are MNHEY and SVGAGI. V dropped 0 bases and J dropped 3 bases, with 11 bases sitting between them. CDR3 length: 15 amino acids. The CDR3 DNA reads as TGTGCCAGCAGTTACTCGGTCGGGGGACACTATGGCTACACCTTC. Its translation: CASSYSVGGHYGYTF.

This rearrangement joins TRBV9 to TRBJ1-2; 8 bases line up with TRBD1. The germline V gene encodes CDR1 SGDLS and CDR2 YYNGEE. The trim removed 4 bases at V and 8 bases at J, leaving 13 bases unmatched. This CDR3 contains 15 residues. The CDR3 DNA sequence: TGTGCCAGCAGCATACCACCGACAGGGGATTTCGGCTACACCTTC. It encodes CASSIPPTGDFGYTF.

V is TRBV28 and J is TRBJ2-2; 8 bases are shared with TRBD1. Germline CDR1 and CDR2: MDHEN and SYDVKM. This CDR3 has 16 amino acids. Trimming took 2 bases from V and 5 from J; bases not matched to a gene: 7. DNA for the CDR3: TGTGCCAGCAGTTTACTTGGACAGGGTCTAACCGGGGAGCTGTTTTTT. It encodes CASSLLGQGLTGELFF.

This clone is medium-sized in the sample. The CDR3 nucleotides read TGTGCCACCGGGGCTAGCGGGATTCAAGAGACCCAGTACTTC. Translating gives CATGASGIQETQYF. The chain combines TRBV15 with TRBJ2-5, with 9 bases fitting TRBD2. The CDR3 totals 14 residues. The trim removed 8 bases at V and 2 bases at J, leaving 6 bases unmatched. Germline CDR1 reads LNHNV; CDR2 reads YYDKDF (reference sequence).

This sequence joins TRBV7-8 and TRBJ2-1; perhaps TRBD1 as D (5 bases). The CDR3 spans 18 residues. Germline V gene lookup returns CDR1 SGHVS and CDR2 FQNEAQ. With 4 bases removed from V and 3 bases from J, the gap between germline ends came to 22 bases. CDR3 in DNA: TGTGCCAGCAGCTCCGTCGCCCTTGGCAGGGCCGGCTACAATGAGCAGTTCTTC. It yields the protein CASSSVALGRAGYNEQFF.

This sequence joins TRBV9 and TRBJ2-7; a possible D gene is TRBD2 (6 bases). Per germline, CDR1 SGDLS and CDR2 YYNGEE. The CDR3 is 13 residues long. Trimming removed 4 bases from V and 4 bases from J, with 12 bases in between. The CDR3 region has the DNA TGTGCCAGCAGCCGGGACTGGGGATACGAGCAGTACTTC. Translated, it gives CASSRDWGYEQYF.

This chain joins TRBV5-1 and TRBJ1-2; 7 bases fit TRBD1. J lost 7 bases, V lost 0 bases, and 9 bases had no gene match. The CDR3 loop spans 15 amino acids. Germline loops: CDR1 SGHRS, CDR2 YFSETQ. The CDR3 loop is CASSLDEGAGAGYTF. The CDR3 coding sequence is TGCGCCAGCAGCTTGGATGAGGGGGCAGGGGCTGGCTACACCTTC.

V usage is TRBV21-1 and J usage is TRBJ1-5. TRBV21-1 is designated a pseudogene. The CDR3 is 17 residues long. The CDR3 spells CASSKWGGGRWHQPQHF. CDR3 coding DNA: TGTGCCAGCAGCAAATGGGGCGGGGGACGGTGGCATCAGCCCCAGCATTTT.

The chain combines TRBV13 with TRBJ2-5; perhaps TRBD2 as D (5 bases). The germline V gene encodes CDR1 PRHDT and CDR2 FYEKMQ (reference sequence). The CDR3 contains 14 residues. Trimming took 7 bases from V and 1 from J, leaving 13 bases between them. The CDR3 coding sequence is TGTGCCAGCACCCCGAGGAGGATCCAAGAGACCCAGTACTTC. It codes for CASTPRRIQETQYF.

The gene calls are TRBV19 and TRBJ2-6; D perhaps matches TRBD1 (7 bases). From germline, CDR1 is LNHDA and CDR2 SQIVND (reference sequence). V was cut by 7 bases and J by 1 base, with 17 bases left in between. This CDR3 region has 17 residues. The chain's CDR3 is CASTRGGGASGANVLTF. CDR3 sequence (DNA): TGTGCCAGTACGCGCGGAGGGGGCGCTTCTGGGGCCAACGTCCTGACTTTC.

The J gene is TRBJ2-7, the V gene TRBV27; 10 bases are shared with TRBD2. This CDR3 region has 13 residues. Trimming at V came to 5 bases and at J to 5 bases, leaving 3 bases not matched to a gene. Germline V gene sequence: CDR1 MNHEY, CDR2 SMNVEV (reference sequence). The CDR3: CASSLAGVNEQYF. The CDR3 DNA reads as TGTGCCAGCAGTCTAGCGGGAGTAAACGAGCAGTACTTC.

The CDR3 sequence is CASSLGGLAGGYTGELFF. The CDR3 DNA reads as TGCGCCAGCAGCTTGGGAGGACTAGCGGGAGGATACACCGGGGAGCTGTTTTTT. This chain links TRBV5-1 with TRBJ2-2, with TRBD2 identical over 14 bases. The V gene end was trimmed by 0 bases and the J gene end by 3 bases; junction bases not matched to a gene: 4. The germline V gene has CDR1 SGHRS and CDR2 YFSETQ. The CDR3 totals 18 residues.

The chain uses TRBV6-1 and TRBJ2-5, with 7 bases that match TRBD2. The CDR3 extends over 14 amino acids. Germline trimming cut 1 base from V and 2 bases from J; bases unmatched to any gene: 1. Germline values: CDR1 MNHNS, CDR2 SASEGT. This CDR3 is CASSEGGGQETQYF. In DNA, the CDR3 is TGTGCCAGCAGTGAAGGGGGGGGACAAGAGACCCAGTACTTC.

This chain uses TRBV20-1 with TRBJ2-4, with no clear D. CDR3 length: 11 residues. V was clipped by 0 bases and J by 13 bases, with 10 bases between them. Germline loops: CDR1 DFQATT, CDR2 SNEGSKA (reference sequence). The CDR3 region is CSARDRLLQYF. CDR3 in DNA: TGCAGTGCTAGAGATAGACTCCTGCAGTACTTC.

The chain joins TRBV19 to TRBJ1-2; 10 positions agree with TRBD1. The germline gives CDR1 LNHDA, CDR2 SQIVND (reference sequence). This CDR3 contains 17 residues. V shed 6 bases and J 3 bases; nucleotides not matched to a gene: 13. CDR3 sequence: CASSHRDRGYLDYGYTF. DNA for the CDR3: TGTGCCAGTAGCCACCGGGACAGGGGATACTTAGACTATGGCTACACCTTC.

This rearrangement joins TRBV7-3 to TRBJ2-1; possibly TRBD2 for D (7 bases). The ends were cut back, 5 bases at V and 10 bases at J, with 21 bases in the middle. Looked up from germline, CDR1 is SGHTA and CDR2 is FQGTGA. This CDR3 region has 15 residues. CDR3 sequence (DNA): TGTGCCAGCAGCGCGCGGGGGCCCTCTTCCGGGGAGCAGTTCTTC. Translation: CASSARGPSSGEQFF.

The chain links TRBV27 to TRBJ2-6; TRBD1 might be the D (5 bases). This CDR3 is built from 15 residues. Germline assignment: CDR1 MNHEY and CDR2 SMNVEV (reference sequence). The V and J ends lost 2 bases and 1 base respectively, with 6 bases between them. The CDR3 protein is CASSLGASGANVLTF. Here the CDR3 DNA reads TGTGCCAGCAGTTTAGGGGCATCTGGGGCCAACGTCCTGACTTTC.

This clone occurred once. The chain combines TRBV18 with TRBJ1-2; D not resolved. Trimming removed 1 base from V and 1 base from J, with 7 bases in between. The CDR3 has 14 residues. Looked up from germline, CDR1 is KGHSH and CDR2 is LQKENI. The CDR3: CASSPLEVNYGYTF. The DNA of the CDR3 is TGTGCCAGCTCACCACTTGAGGTTAACTATGGCTACACCTTC. The full variable domain, its missing parts supplied by reference TRBV18 and TRBJ1-2, is NAGVMQNPRHLVRRRGQEARLRCSPMKGHSHVYWYRQLPEEGLKFMVYLQKENIIDESGMPKERFSAEFPKEGPSILRIQQVVRGDSAAYFCASSPLEVNYGYTFGSGTRLTVV.

The rearrangement uses TRBV6-4 and TRBJ2-1, with D possibly being TRBD2 (5 bases). The CDR3 runs 15 residues. V was pared by 5 bases and J by 0 bases, with 11 bases between. CDR1 is MRHNA and CDR2 is SNTAGT in the germline V gene. Here the CDR3 DNA reads TGTGCCAGCAGTTCGGGAAGTAGCTCCTACAATGAGCAGTTCTTC. This translates into CASSSGSSSYNEQFF.

The V and J genes are TRBV5-4 and TRBJ2-3; tentatively, D is TRBD2 (5 bases). CDR1 is SGHNT, CDR2 YYREEE, per germline (reference sequence). The CDR3 runs 15 residues. V lost 0 bases and J lost 0, with 8 bases in between. CDR3 sequence: CASSLGSGSTDTQYF. The CDR3 nucleotides read TGTGCCAGCAGCTTGGGGTCGGGAAGCACAGATACGCAGTATTTT.

This sequence joins TRBV29-1 and TRBJ2-1; the match to TRBD2 covers 8 bases. V was pared by 1 base and J by 0 bases, with 5 bases of the junction left unmatched. This CDR3 contains 16 residues. Germline CDR1 reads SQVTM; CDR2 reads ANQGSEA. CDR3 protein: CSVEGVAGHSYNEQFF. The CDR3 DNA reads TGCAGCGTTGAAGGGGTAGCGGGACACTCCTACAATGAGCAGTTCTTC.

The chain joins TRBV6-5 to TRBJ1-1; a possible D gene is TRBD1 (5 bases). The length of the CDR3 is 13 residues. The germline V and J ends were trimmed by 6 bases and 1 base, with 9 bases remaining between them. The germline V gene encodes CDR1 MNHEY and CDR2 SVGAGI. CDR3 region: CASRTTENTEAFF. The CDR3 DNA reads TGTGCCAGCAGAACGACAGAGAACACTGAAGCTTTCTTT.